These T cell receptor beta chains were read from a single sample in a study of T cells in Graves' hyperthyroidism and ophthalmopathy. TCRdb reprocessed the multiplex PCR reads via MiXCR and lists one record per CDR3 protein. The data show 750,000 to 950,000 distinct CDR3 sequences, 35% to 40% seen once. Sample: blood. The receptor set was obtained from a man younger than 35 with Graves' hyperthyroidism. Both conserved end residues are part of each CDR3. A D gene is named only where the DNA matches it firmly. Only some rows state a clone size, as once, few, many or a class for expanded clones.

d_call: TRBD2; clone_size: few; j_call: TRBJ2-5; v_call: TRBV20-1; cdr3_nt: TGCAGTGCCGGGACTAGCGGGAACGATGAGACCCAGTACTTC; cdr3_aa: CSAGTSGNDETQYF
d_call: NA; clone_size: few; j_call: TRBJ2-7; v_call: TRBV7-3; cdr3_nt: TGTGCCAGCAGCTTAACCTGGAACTCGGGCGAGCAGTACTTC; cdr3_aa: CASSLTWNSGEQYF
d_call: TRBD2; clone_size: few; j_call: TRBJ2-2; v_call: TRBV7-2; cdr3_nt: TGTGCCAGCAGCTTACAAGCGGGAACCAACACCGGGGAGCTGTTTTTT; cdr3_aa: CASSLQAGTNTGELFF
d_call: NA; clone_size: NA; j_call: TRBJ1-2; v_call: TRBV12-3/TRBV12-4; cdr3_nt: TGTGCCAGCAGCTTAGGCAGGCCAATCCCCCCGACGTACTATGGCTACACCTTC; cdr3_aa: CASSLGRPIPPTYYGYTF
d_call: NA; clone_size: once; j_call: TRBJ1-1; v_call: TRBV6-6; cdr3_nt: TGTGCCAGCAGTTACTCGGCAGGGATGGGCACTGAAGCTTTCTTT; cdr3_aa: CASSYSAGMGTEAFF
d_call: NA; clone_size: few; j_call: TRBJ1-1; v_call: TRBV9; cdr3_nt: TGTGCCAGCAACTCGGGTAAGAACACTGAAGCTTTCTTT; cdr3_aa: CASNSGKNTEAFF
d_call: TRBD2; clone_size: NA; j_call: TRBJ2-2; v_call: TRBV2; cdr3_nt: TGTGCCAGCAACCTCGTTAGCGGGGGGTCCGGGGAGCTGTTTTTT; cdr3_aa: CASNLVSGGSGELFF
d_call: NA; clone_size: many; j_call: TRBJ2-7; v_call: TRBV2; cdr3_nt: TGTGCCAGCAGTTTGACCCCGGGACTCTCCTACGAGCAGTACTTC; cdr3_aa: CASSLTPGLSYEQYF
d_call: TRBD2; clone_size: few; j_call: TRBJ2-7; v_call: TRBV9; cdr3_nt: TGTGCCAGCAGCGTAGAAGGACTAGCGGTCCACGAGCAGTACTTC; cdr3_aa: CASSVEGLAVHEQYF
d_call: NA; clone_size: NA; j_call: TRBJ1-6; v_call: TRBV5-6; cdr3_nt: TGTGCCAGCAGCTTGGATTTTCCCGATTCACCCCTCCACTTT; cdr3_aa: CASSLDFPDSPLHF
d_call: NA; clone_size: many; j_call: TRBJ1-5; v_call: TRBV29-1; cdr3_nt: TGCAGCGTTGAAGAGGCTAGCAATCAGCCCCAGCATTTT; cdr3_aa: CSVEEASNQPQHF
d_call: NA; clone_size: many; j_call: TRBJ2-5; v_call: TRBV20-1; cdr3_nt: TGCAGTGCCTTGCGGATCGGGGAGACCCAGTACTTC; cdr3_aa: CSALRIGETQYF
d_call: NA; clone_size: NA; j_call: TRBJ2-5; v_call: TRBV10-3; cdr3_nt: TGTGCCAGCAGTGACGGATTCCAAGAGACCCAGTACTTC; cdr3_aa: CASSDGFQETQYF
d_call: TRBD1; clone_size: NA; j_call: TRBJ2-5; v_call: TRBV29-1; cdr3_nt: TGCAGCGGGACAGGGATCGGGACCCAGTACTTC; cdr3_aa: CSGTGIGTQYF
d_call: NA; clone_size: NA; j_call: TRBJ1-4; v_call: TRBV29-1; cdr3_nt: TGCAGCGTTGTCGGACAACTGTTTTTT; cdr3_aa: CSVVGQLFF
d_call: NA; clone_size: NA; j_call: TRBJ2-7; v_call: TRBV2; cdr3_nt: TGTGCCAGCAGTGAAGTGGGGGGGCGCGAGCAGTACTTC; cdr3_aa: CASSEVGGREQYF
d_call: NA; clone_size: NA; j_call: TRBJ1-2; v_call: TRBV6-1; cdr3_nt: TGTGCCAGCAGTTACGCCCCCTTGGGTTACTATGGCTACACCTTC; cdr3_aa: CASSYAPLGYYGYTF
d_call: NA; clone_size: once; j_call: TRBJ1-1; v_call: TRBV20-1; cdr3_nt: TGCAGTGCTAGTAAAACAGGGTATGGCACTGAAGCTTTCTTT; cdr3_aa: CSASKTGYGTEAFF
d_call: NA; clone_size: NA; j_call: TRBJ2-7; v_call: TRBV5-1; cdr3_nt: TGCGCCAGCAGCCCCGGGACAAACCTCTACGAGCAGTACTTC; cdr3_aa: CASSPGTNLYEQYF
d_call: TRBD1; clone_size: few; j_call: TRBJ1-6; v_call: TRBV7-9; cdr3_nt: TGTGCCAGCAGCTTAGGAAAAACCGGGACAGATAATTCACCCCTCCACTTT; cdr3_aa: CASSLGKTGTDNSPLHF
d_call: NA; clone_size: few; j_call: TRBJ1-1; v_call: TRBV20-1; cdr3_nt: TGCACCCCCCTCGAGGGAGCTGAAGCTTTCTTT; cdr3_aa: CTPLEGAEAFF
d_call: TRBD1; clone_size: NA; j_call: TRBJ1-1; v_call: TRBV9; cdr3_nt: TGTGCTAGTGGTTGGGACAGGGGAACTGAAGCTTTCTTT; cdr3_aa: CASGWDRGTEAFF
d_call: NA; clone_size: few; j_call: TRBJ1-1; v_call: TRBV14; cdr3_nt: TGTGCCAGCAGCCAGGGGGACGGCACTGAAGCTTTCTTT; cdr3_aa: CASSQGDGTEAFF
d_call: NA; clone_size: NA; j_call: TRBJ2-7; v_call: TRBV6-6; cdr3_nt: TGTGCCAGCAGAGCCGGGACGCTCTACGAGCAGTACTTC; cdr3_aa: CASRAGTLYEQYF
d_call: NA; clone_size: NA; j_call: TRBJ1-3; v_call: TRBV29-1; cdr3_nt: TGCAGCGTGGGGGAGGGGTACACCATATATTTT; cdr3_aa: CSVGEGYTIYF
d_call: NA; clone_size: many; j_call: TRBJ1-3; v_call: TRBV7-9; cdr3_nt: TGTGCCAGCAGCCCACGATGGGCGGGGGGAAACACCATATATTTT; cdr3_aa: CASSPRWAGGNTIYF
d_call: TRBD2; clone_size: many; j_call: TRBJ2-5; v_call: TRBV7-2; cdr3_nt: TGTGCCAGCAGCACCCCCTTCGGTAGCGGGAAAGAGACCCAGTACTTC; cdr3_aa: CASSTPFGSGKETQYF
d_call: TRBD2; clone_size: NA; j_call: TRBJ2-5; v_call: TRBV7-9; cdr3_nt: TGTGCCAGCAGCGCCCCCGCGGGAGTTGGAGAGACCCAGTACTTC; cdr3_aa: CASSAPAGVGETQYF
d_call: NA; clone_size: few; j_call: TRBJ2-7; v_call: TRBV19; cdr3_nt: TGTGCCAGTAGTATGAAAGGATTTGCCGAGCAGTACTTC; cdr3_aa: CASSMKGFAEQYF
d_call: NA; clone_size: many; j_call: TRBJ2-6; v_call: TRBV29-1; cdr3_nt: TGCAGCGTTGGTCGTCGGATCTCTGGGGCCAACGTCCTGACTTTC; cdr3_aa: CSVGRRISGANVLTF
d_call: NA; clone_size: few; j_call: TRBJ2-5; v_call: TRBV9; cdr3_nt: TGTGCCAGCAGCGTAGGCGGGGCGCGTGGTTTCCAAGAGACCCAGTACTTC; cdr3_aa: CASSVGGARGFQETQYF
d_call: NA; clone_size: once; j_call: TRBJ1-2; v_call: TRBV2; cdr3_nt: TGTGCCAGCTTTGGAGGTATCTATGGCTACACCTTC; cdr3_aa: CASFGGIYGYTF
d_call: NA; clone_size: NA; j_call: TRBJ1-3; v_call: TRBV7-2; cdr3_nt: TGTGCCAGCAGCTTGGGGCTTGGAGACACCATATATTTT; cdr3_aa: CASSLGLGDTIYF
d_call: NA; clone_size: many; j_call: TRBJ1-2; v_call: TRBV29-1; cdr3_nt: TGCAGCGTCCGGGCGGGGAGCTATGGCTACACCTTC; cdr3_aa: CSVRAGSYGYTF
d_call: NA; clone_size: NA; j_call: TRBJ1-6; v_call: TRBV12-3/TRBV12-4; cdr3_nt: TGTGCCAGCAGTTTAGGACCGGTCGACGGGTCACCCCTCCACTTT; cdr3_aa: CASSLGPVDGSPLHF
d_call: TRBD2; clone_size: many; j_call: TRBJ2-7; v_call: TRBV29-1; cdr3_nt: TGCAGCGCCACGTTGAGCAGCGGGAGAAACTACGAGCAGTACTTC; cdr3_aa: CSATLSSGRNYEQYF
d_call: TRBD1; clone_size: many; j_call: TRBJ1-1; v_call: TRBV9; cdr3_nt: TGTGCCAGCAGCGTAGGGGGACAGGGAACAAACACTGAAGCTTTCTTT; cdr3_aa: CASSVGGQGTNTEAFF
d_call: TRBD1; clone_size: NA; j_call: TRBJ1-1; v_call: TRBV12-3/TRBV12-4; cdr3_nt: TGTGCCAGCAGTTTAGAGACAGGGACTGGAGCTTTCTTT; cdr3_aa: CASSLETGTGAFF
d_call: TRBD1; clone_size: NA; j_call: TRBJ1-3; v_call: TRBV6-6; cdr3_nt: TGTGCCAGCAGAACGGACAGGGTATCTGGAAACACCATATATTTT; cdr3_aa: CASRTDRVSGNTIYF
d_call: NA; clone_size: NA; j_call: TRBJ1-3; v_call: TRBV7-2; cdr3_nt: TGTGCCAGCAGCCGTCGGGATTCAGCGAACACCATATATTTT; cdr3_aa: CASSRRDSANTIYF
d_call: NA; clone_size: NA; j_call: TRBJ2-7; v_call: TRBV4-1; cdr3_nt: TGCGCCAGCAGCCAAGCCCTAGTTGGGGGGGCTTACGAGCAGTACTTC; cdr3_aa: CASSQALVGGAYEQYF
d_call: NA; clone_size: NA; j_call: TRBJ1-5; v_call: TRBV12-3/TRBV12-4; cdr3_nt: TGTGCCAGCAGTTTGGTAGGCCCCCAGCATTTT; cdr3_aa: CASSLVGPQHF
d_call: NA; clone_size: NA; j_call: TRBJ1-5; v_call: TRBV5-1; cdr3_nt: TGCGCCAGCAGCACGGACGGGGATGGCAATCAGCCCCAGCATTTT; cdr3_aa: CASSTDGDGNQPQHF
d_call: NA; clone_size: NA; j_call: TRBJ2-5; v_call: TRBV11-3; cdr3_nt: TGTGCCAGCAGCCCCCCGGGGGATGGGACCCAGTACTTC; cdr3_aa: CASSPPGDGTQYF
d_call: NA; clone_size: NA; j_call: TRBJ2-5; v_call: TRBV6-5; cdr3_nt: TGTGCCAGCAGTGCCCACCAAGAGACCCAGTACTTC; cdr3_aa: CASSAHQETQYF
d_call: TRBD1; clone_size: NA; j_call: TRBJ1-4; v_call: TRBV6-5; cdr3_nt: TGTGCCAGCAGTCCCGCCGGGACAGGGAGTGAAAAACTGTTTTTT; cdr3_aa: CASSPAGTGSEKLFF
d_call: TRBD1; clone_size: once; j_call: TRBJ1-6; v_call: TRBV20-1; cdr3_nt: TGCAGTTACCTCGCCAGGGGGCTCAATAATTCACCCCTCCACTTT; cdr3_aa: CSYLARGLNNSPLHF
d_call: TRBD1; clone_size: many; j_call: TRBJ1-5; v_call: TRBV10-2; cdr3_nt: TGCGCCAGCAGCCTGGGACAGGGGGCTTCTGAGCCCCAGCATTTT; cdr3_aa: CASSLGQGASEPQHF
d_call: TRBD1; clone_size: many; j_call: TRBJ1-1; v_call: TRBV15; cdr3_nt: TGTGCCACCGACACCGGGACAGAGGAAACTGAAGCTTTCTTT; cdr3_aa: CATDTGTEETEAFF
d_call: NA; clone_size: NA; j_call: TRBJ1-4; v_call: TRBV6-5; cdr3_nt: TGTGCCATCAGTTACCGTGAGTGGAAACTGTTTTTT; cdr3_aa: CAISYREWKLFF